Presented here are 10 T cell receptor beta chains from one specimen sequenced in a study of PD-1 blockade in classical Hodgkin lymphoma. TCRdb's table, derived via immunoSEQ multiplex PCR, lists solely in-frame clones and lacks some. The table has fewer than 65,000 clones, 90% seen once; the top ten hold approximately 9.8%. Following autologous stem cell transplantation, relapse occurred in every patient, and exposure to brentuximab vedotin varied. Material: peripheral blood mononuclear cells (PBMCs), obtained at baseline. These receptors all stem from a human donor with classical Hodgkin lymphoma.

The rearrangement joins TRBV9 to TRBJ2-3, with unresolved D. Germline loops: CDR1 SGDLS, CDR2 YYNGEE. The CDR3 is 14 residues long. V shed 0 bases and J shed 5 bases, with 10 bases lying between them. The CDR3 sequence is CASSVEWKGDTQYF. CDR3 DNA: TGTGCCAGCAGCGTAGAGTGGAAGGGAGATACGCAGTATTTT.

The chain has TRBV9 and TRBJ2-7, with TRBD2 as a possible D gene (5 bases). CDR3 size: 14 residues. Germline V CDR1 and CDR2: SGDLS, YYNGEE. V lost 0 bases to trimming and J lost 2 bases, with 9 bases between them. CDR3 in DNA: TGTGCCAGCAGCGTAGGTAATAGCGCCTACGAGCAGTACTTC. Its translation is CASSVGNSAYEQYF.

The CDR3 reads CASSIDPPEDTQYF. The CDR3 DNA sequence: TGTGCCAGTAGTATAGATCCTCCGGAAGATACGCAGTATTTT. The gene calls are TRBV19 and TRBJ2-3; D uncertain. The CDR3 totals 14 residues. V lost 0 bases to trimming and J lost 5 bases, with 9 bases between them. Per germline, CDR1 LNHDA and CDR2 SQIVND (reference sequence).

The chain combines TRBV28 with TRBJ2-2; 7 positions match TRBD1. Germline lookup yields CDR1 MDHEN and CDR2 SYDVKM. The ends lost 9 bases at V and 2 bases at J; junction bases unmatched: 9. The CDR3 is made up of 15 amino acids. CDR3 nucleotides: TGTGCCAGTAACTCCGGGACAGAAAACACCGGGGAGCTGTTTTTT. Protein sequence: CASNSGTENTGELFF.

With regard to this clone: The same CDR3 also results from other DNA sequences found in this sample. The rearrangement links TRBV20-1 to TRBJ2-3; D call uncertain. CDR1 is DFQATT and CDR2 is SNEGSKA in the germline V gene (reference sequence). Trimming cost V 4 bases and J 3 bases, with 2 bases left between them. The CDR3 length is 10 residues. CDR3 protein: CSATTDTQYF. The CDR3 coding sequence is TGCAGTGCTACTACAGATACGCAGTATTTT.

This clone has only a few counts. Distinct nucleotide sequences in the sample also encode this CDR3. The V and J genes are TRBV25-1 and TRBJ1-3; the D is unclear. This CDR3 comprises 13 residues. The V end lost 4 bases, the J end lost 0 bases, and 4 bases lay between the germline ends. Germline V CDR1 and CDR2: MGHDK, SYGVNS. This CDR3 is CASSVGSGNTIYF. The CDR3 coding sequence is TGTGCCAGCAGTGTTGGCTCTGGAAACACCATATATTTT.

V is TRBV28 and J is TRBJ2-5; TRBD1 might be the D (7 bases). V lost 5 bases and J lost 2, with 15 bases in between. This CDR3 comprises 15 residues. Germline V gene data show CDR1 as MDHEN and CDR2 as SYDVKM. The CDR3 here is CASSRAGQRQETQYF. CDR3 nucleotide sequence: TGTGCCAGCAGTCGCGCGGGACAGCGGCAAGAGACCCAGTACTTC. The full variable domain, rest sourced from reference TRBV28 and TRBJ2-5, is DVKVTQSSRYLVKRTGEKVFLECVQDMDHENMFWYRQDPGLGLRLIYFSYDVKMKEKGDIPEGYSVSREKKERFSLILESASTNQTSMYLCASSRAGQRQETQYFGPGTRLLVL.

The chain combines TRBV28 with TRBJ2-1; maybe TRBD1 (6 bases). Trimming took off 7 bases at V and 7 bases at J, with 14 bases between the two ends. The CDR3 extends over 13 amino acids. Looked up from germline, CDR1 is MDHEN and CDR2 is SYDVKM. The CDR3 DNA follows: TGTGCCAGCACCAAACAGGGTGGGAATGAGCAGTTCTTC. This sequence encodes CASTKQGGNEQFF.

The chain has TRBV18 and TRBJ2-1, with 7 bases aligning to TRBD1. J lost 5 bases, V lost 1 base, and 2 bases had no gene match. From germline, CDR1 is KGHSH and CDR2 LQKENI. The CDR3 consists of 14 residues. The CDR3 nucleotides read TGTGCCAGCTCACCACAGGGGACAGACAATGAGCAGTTCTTC. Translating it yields CASSPQGTDNEQFF.

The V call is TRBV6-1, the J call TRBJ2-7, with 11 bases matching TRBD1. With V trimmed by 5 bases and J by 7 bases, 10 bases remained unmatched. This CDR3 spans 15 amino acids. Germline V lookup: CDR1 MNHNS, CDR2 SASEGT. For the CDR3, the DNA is TGTGCCAGCAGTACCCGGACAGGGGGCGCGGATGAGCAGTACTTC. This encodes CASSTRTGGADEQYF.